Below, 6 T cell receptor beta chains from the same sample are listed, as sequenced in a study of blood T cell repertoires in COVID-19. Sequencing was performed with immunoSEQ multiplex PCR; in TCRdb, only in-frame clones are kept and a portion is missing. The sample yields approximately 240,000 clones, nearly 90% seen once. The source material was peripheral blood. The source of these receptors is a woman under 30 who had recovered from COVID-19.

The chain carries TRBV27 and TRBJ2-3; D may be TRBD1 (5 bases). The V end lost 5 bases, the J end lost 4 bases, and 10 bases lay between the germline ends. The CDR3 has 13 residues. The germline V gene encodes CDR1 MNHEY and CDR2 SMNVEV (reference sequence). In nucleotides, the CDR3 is TGTGCCAGCAGTAAACCGACAGCAGATACGCAGTATTTT. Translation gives CASSKPTADTQYF.

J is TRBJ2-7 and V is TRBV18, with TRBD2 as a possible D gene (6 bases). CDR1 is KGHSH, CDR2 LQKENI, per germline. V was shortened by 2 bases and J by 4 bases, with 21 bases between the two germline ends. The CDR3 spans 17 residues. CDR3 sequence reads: CASSPAWDSKRDYEQYF. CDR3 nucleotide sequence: TGTGCCAGCTCACCAGCATGGGACTCCAAAAGGGATTACGAGCAGTACTTC.

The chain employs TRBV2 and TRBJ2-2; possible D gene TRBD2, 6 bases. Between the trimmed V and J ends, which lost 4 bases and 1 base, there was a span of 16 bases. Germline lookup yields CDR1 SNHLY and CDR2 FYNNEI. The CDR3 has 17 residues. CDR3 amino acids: CASSGTTSPRNTGELFF. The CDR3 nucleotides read TGTGCCAGCAGTGGGACTACCTCACCGCGGAACACCGGGGAGCTGTTTTTT.

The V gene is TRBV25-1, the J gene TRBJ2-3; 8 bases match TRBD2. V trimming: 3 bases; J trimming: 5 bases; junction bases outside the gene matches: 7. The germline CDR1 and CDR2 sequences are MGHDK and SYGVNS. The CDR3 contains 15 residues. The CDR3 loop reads CASSETGGPGDTQYF. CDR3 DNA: TGTGCCAGCAGTGAGACGGGAGGGCCGGGAGATACGCAGTATTTT.

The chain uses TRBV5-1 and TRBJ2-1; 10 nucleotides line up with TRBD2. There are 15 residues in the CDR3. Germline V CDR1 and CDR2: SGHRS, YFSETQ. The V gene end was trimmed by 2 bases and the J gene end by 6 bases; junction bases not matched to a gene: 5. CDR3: CASSFWTSGTNEQFF. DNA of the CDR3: TGCGCCAGCAGCTTCTGGACTAGCGGAACCAATGAGCAGTTCTTC.

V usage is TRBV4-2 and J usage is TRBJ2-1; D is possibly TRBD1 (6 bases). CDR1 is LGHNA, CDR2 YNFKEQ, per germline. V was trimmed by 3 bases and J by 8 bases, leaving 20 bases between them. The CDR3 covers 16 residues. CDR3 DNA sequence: TGTGCCAGCAGCCAGGGGGCGAACGCAAGAAGGGATGAGCAGTTCTTC. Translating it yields CASSQGANARRDEQFF.